A selection of T cell receptor beta chains follows, all from one sample in a study of cytomegalovirus exposure and HLA in healthy donors. Sequencing used immunoSEQ multiplex PCR; TCRdb keeps in-frame clones, though not all of them. The top ten clones hold 3% to 4% of a sample with fewer than 110,000 clones, approximately 66% of them seen once. Sample: PBMCs. All receptors come from a woman between 45 and 60 years old in good health and CMV-seronegative. The CDR3 runs from the conserved cysteine through the conserved F or W. D genes are given only for firm matches. Size tells how often a clone was seen (once, few, many) or the class of an expanded clone, and some rows leave it out.

size	D	V	J	DNA	CDR3
.	TRBD2	TRBV5-1	TRBJ2-7	TGCGCCAGCAGCTTGATGGGGGGGGGACCCTACGAGCAGTACTTC	CASSLMGGGPYEQYF
.	.	TRBV6-4	TRBJ2-3	TGTGCCAGCAGTCCAATGTCGGAGCACACAGATACGCAGTATTTT	CASSPMSEHTDTQYF
.	.	TRBV6-9	TRBJ2-5	TGTGCCAGCAGTTATTCCAAGGAGGCAGGGGTGTGGGGAGAGACCCAGTACTTC	CASSYSKEAGVWGETQYF
.	.	TRBV11-3	TRBJ2-1	TGTGCCAGCAGCTTAGTTTCAGGGCTGACCTACAATGAGCAGTTCTTC	CASSLVSGLTYNEQFF
.	TRBD1	TRBV2	TRBJ1-5	TGTGCCAGTGATCGGGACAGGGACAATCAGCCCCAGCATTTT	CASDRDRDNQPQHF
.	.	TRBV4-1	TRBJ2-1	TGCGCCAGCAGCCAGACACTTAGAGGACAGTGGAGCACCTACAATGAGCAGTTCTTC	CASSQTLRGQWSTYNEQFF
.	TRBD2	TRBV5-1	TRBJ2-3	TGCGCCAGCAGCCGGCGGGGGGGCCTAGCTGATACGCAGTATTTT	CASSRRGGLADTQYF
.	TRBD1	TRBV30	TRBJ2-5	TGTGCCTGGAGTCGAAAGGGGGCCCAAGAGACCCAGTACTTC	CAWSRKGAQETQYF
.	.	TRBV29-1	TRBJ1-2	TGCAGCGTAGGGGCGGGAGGCTATGGCTACACCTTC	CSVGAGGYGYTF
.	TRBD1	TRBV2	TRBJ1-2	TGTGCCAGCAGTGACCGGGACAGGGGGCTTGGCTACACCTTC	CASSDRDRGLGYTF
.	TRBD1	TRBV14	TRBJ1-6	TGTGCCAGCAGCCCGGACAGGAATAATTCACCCCTCCACTTT	CASSPDRNNSPLHF
.	TRBD1	TRBV5-8	TRBJ1-5	TGTGCCAGCAGCTTGGGACAGGGTCCTCAGCCCCAGCATTTT	CASSLGQGPQPQHF
few	.	TRBV28	TRBJ1-1	TGTGCCAGCAGTTTGCGTACGGGACACTCGAACACTGAAGCTTTCTTT	CASSLRTGHSNTEAFF
.	.	TRBV7-9	TRBJ2-3	TGTTCCAGCAGCTTACAAACAGATACGCAGTATTTT	CSSSLQTDTQYF
.	.	TRBV10-1	TRBJ2-5	TGCGCCAGCAGTGATCCGGGGGAGACCCAGTACTTC	CASSDPGETQYF
.	TRBD1	TRBV6-6	TRBJ2-7	TGTGCCAGCAGCACGGGACAGCCCTACGAGCAGTACTTC	CASSTGQPYEQYF